The rows below give T cell receptor beta chains drawn from one sample of a study of glioma-infiltrating T cells after dendritic cell vaccination. Profiling relied on immunoSEQ multiplex PCR, and the TCRdb table lists in-frame clones only, not all of them. There are roughly 100,000 clones in the sample; roughly 76% occur only once, and around 12% lies in the top ten. The material sequenced was blood, taken before dendritic cell vaccination. These receptors all come from a human donor with glioblastoma. Both conserved end residues are part of each CDR3.

>TRBV11-3|11
CASSSEETQYF
>TRBV9|14
CASSVATGGDTQYF
>TRBV6-5|14
CASSYAGSNYGYTF
>TRBV14|16
CASSTRDRGFDTEAFF
>TRBV19|14
CASSPQWGDQPQHF
>TRBV7-9|18
CASSLVGQGAYSNQPQHF
>TRBV7-2|14
CASSLPGSQETQYF
>TRBV10-3|14
CAISSRDRAYGYTF
>TRBV4-3|17
CASSQDFAGAGNTEAFF
>TRBV7-2|15
CASSLDRGIRETQYF
>TRBV7-9|11
CASSSLYEQYF
>TRBV9|16
CASSQGTGPPNYEQYF
>TRBV4-3|11
CASSLSNEQFF
>TRBV5-6|17
CASSLGPGGSNTGELFF
>TRBV14|15
CASSQGGRGNEKLFF
>TRBV7-2|17
CASSLWNFTTMIYGYTF
>TRBV2|14
CASSWTGGTEKLFF
>TRBV7-9|12
CASSLDQNEAFF
>TRBV11-3|14
CASSQRLADETQYF
>TRBV7-9|15
CASSLNQAGFTEAFF
>TRBV11-3|15
CASSSQGQLLQTQYF
>TRBV6-1|14
CASSRDSRNEKLFF
>TRBV5-1|17
CASSLGFSSRSGNTIYF
>TRBV30|14
CAWTRTSSRGEQYF
>TRBV25-1|13
CASTRGTNYGYTF
>TRBV5-4|16
CASSLGGGEGAAEAFF
>TRBV6-6|14
CASSTEGYGNTIYF
>TRBV4-1|18
CASSQSHAPAGFGGTQYF
>TRBV6-1|12
CATGQGAREQFF
>TRBV6-1|17
CASSDFVGGGRHNEQFF
>TRBV19|14
CASSKTGVSETQYF
>TRBV2|14
CATLGLAGGNEQFF
>TRBV28|13
CASSLLEMHGYTF
>TRBV11-3|14
CASSPALLTGELFF
>TRBV6-1|11
CATHRSETQYF
>TRBV19|13
CASSMRDTGELFF
>TRBV9|17
CASSVDPSGGHQETQYF
>TRBV2|16
CASRLISGGLTDTQYF
>TRBV30|12
CAWSLVNSPLHF
>TRBV7-9|12
CASSSGNQPQHF
>TRBV7-9|17
CASSGRTGKGITGELFF
>TRBV6-6|14
CASSRTGYEEKLFF
>TRBV30|14
CASAPSGSLYEQYF
>TRBV5-6|17
CASSLRTGTVLSYEQYF
>TRBV11-3|15
CASSFGVALGNEQFF
>TRBV30|13
CAWCAESNQPQHF
>TRBV7-2|16
CASSLGGAGGYNEQFF